Following are 21 T cell receptor beta chains from one sample sequenced in a study of T-cell memory formation after mild COVID-19 listed by TCRdb under 2021. The method was 5' RACE. Sequenced using an Illumina NovaSeq 6000. TCRdb passed the public sequencing reads through fastp at Q25 and MiXCR, retaining productive beta sequences. When rows share a CDR3 protein, they turn into one entry using the most common DNA and genes. A total of about 320,000 distinct CDR3 sequences appear in this sample, 13% to 15% of them only once. Around 20% of the sample is in the top ten clones. The sequencing sample was made of PBMCs or a T cell subset sorted from them (not recorded which). These receptor sequences come from a man younger than 35 who had mild COVID-19 (a few samples of this study predate the infection). The sample titles of this study are shuffled in the database, so cell type and time point are left out; the donor was told from shared clones.

This clonotype was detected only a few times. This chain uses TRBV3-1 with TRBJ2-7, with a possible D match to TRBD2 (5 bases). The germline V gene has CDR1 LGHDT and CDR2 YNNKEL (reference sequence). The CDR3 spans 14 residues. V shed 0 bases and J shed 3 bases, with 9 bases lying between them. The CDR3 here is CASSQDVRGYEQYF. The CDR3 DNA follows: TGTGCCAGCAGCCAAGATGTACGGGGCTACGAGCAGTACTTC.

The chain joins TRBV28 to TRBJ1-1; D is uncertain. V lost 2 bases and J 0 bases, leaving 10 bases between the germline ends. The CDR3 runs 15 residues. Germline CDR1 MDHEN, CDR2 SYDVKM. The CDR3 reads CASSLRRRVNTEAFF. CDR3 sequence (DNA): TGTGCCAGCAGTTTACGCCGCCGGGTGAACACTGAAGCTTTCTTT.

There are many counts of this clonotype. The chain is built from TRBV5-4 and TRBJ2-5, with D tentatively TRBD2 (5 bases). The CDR3 contains 14 residues. The germline V gene has CDR1 SGHNT and CDR2 YYREEE (reference sequence). V was shortened by 2 bases and J by 5 bases, with 13 bases between the two germline ends. The CDR3 DNA reads TGTGCCAGCAGCTTCGGGAACGAGGGTGAGACCCAGTACTTC. It yields the protein CASSFGNEGETQYF.

The V call is TRBV5-1, the J call TRBJ2-3; the D is unclear. The CDR3 loop spans 13 amino acids. Trimming shortened V by 7 bases and J by 0 bases, and 9 bases separated the two germline ends. Germline values: CDR1 SGHRS, CDR2 YFSETQ. This CDR3 is CASRTSSTDTQYF. CDR3 DNA sequence: TGCGCCAGCCGGACGTCTAGCACAGATACGCAGTATTTT. Complete variable domain (other parts from reference TRBV5-1 and TRBJ2-3): KAGVTQTPRYLIKTRGQQVTLSCSPISGHRSVSWYQQTPGQGLQFLFEYFSETQRNKGNFPGRFSGRQFSNSRSEMNVSTLELGDSALYLCASRTSSTDTQYFGPGTRLTVL.

CDR3 DNA sequence: TGTGCCAGCAGTGAAGGGGCGACAGGGAGGTTTGCTGAAGCTTTCTTT. Amino acids: CASSEGATGRFAEAFF. The V call is TRBV2, the J call TRBJ1-1; TRBD1 matches 7 bases. The V gene's germline CDR1 is SNHLY and CDR2 FYNNEI. J lost 6 bases, V lost 1 base, and 11 bases had no gene match. The CDR3 covers 16 residues.

This clonotype was observed at least ten times. The chain carries TRBV4-2 and TRBJ2-3, with 9 bases aligning to TRBD1. V was pared by 7 bases and J by 5 bases, with 10 bases of the junction left unmatched. Germline V gives CDR1 LGHNA, CDR2 YNFKEQ. The CDR3 is made up of 15 amino acids. The CDR3 sequence is CASNIGTGLEDTQYF. The CDR3 bases are TGTGCCAGCAACATCGGGACAGGGTTGGAAGATACGCAGTATTTT.

There are a few counts of this clonotype. The rearrangement links TRBV4-1 to TRBJ2-7; D gene uncertain. This CDR3 contains 14 residues. Germline values: CDR1 MGHRA, CDR2 YSYEKL. Between the trimmed V and J ends, which lost 4 bases and 4 bases, there was a span of 14 bases. CDR3 loop: CASSRAGVAYEQYF. CDR3 in DNA: TGCGCCAGCAGCCGAGCCGGTGTGGCTTACGAGCAGTACTTC.

The chain is built from TRBV7-8 and TRBJ2-1, with D possibly TRBD1 on 5 matching bases. From germline, CDR1 is SGHVS and CDR2 FQNEAQ. Trimming removed 3 bases at V and 6 bases at J, with 6 bases between. The CDR3 is 12 residues long. The DNA for the CDR3 is TGTGCCAGCAGCTTTACAGGCAATGAGCAGTTCTTC. This sequence encodes CASSFTGNEQFF.

This clonotype was picked up a small number of times. The chain uses TRBV27 and TRBJ1-5; no clear D gene. Germline V lookup: CDR1 MNHEY, CDR2 SMNVEV (reference sequence). Trimming took 2 bases from V and 5 from J, leaving 10 bases between them. The CDR3 sequence is 14 residues long. DNA for the CDR3: TGTGCCAGCAGTTTAGCCTTCCGAGATCAGCCCCAGCATTTT. Translating it yields CASSLAFRDQPQHF.

In its sample, this clonotype was seen a few times. The chain links TRBV4-1 to TRBJ2-7; 9 nucleotides match TRBD1. Per the germline V gene, CDR1 is MGHRA and CDR2 is YSYEKL. V shed 3 bases, J shed 4 bases, and the junction held 7 bases outside the gene matches. CDR3 length: 15 amino acids. CDR3 in amino acids: CASSQGQGSTYEQYF. In DNA, the CDR3 is TGCGCCAGCAGCCAGGGACAGGGATCAACGTACGAGCAGTACTTC.

The rearrangement links TRBV4-1 to TRBJ2-7; 10 bases match TRBD1. This CDR3 spans 15 amino acids. CDR1 MGHRA and CDR2 YSYEKL come from the germline V gene. The V gene end was trimmed by 4 bases and the J gene end by 3 bases; junction bases not matched to a gene: 6. The DNA of the CDR3 is TGCGCCAGCAGCCCTGGACAGGGGGTCCTCTACGAGCAGTACTTC. As protein: CASSPGQGVLYEQYF.

In this sample, this clonotype turned up many times. The chain is built from TRBV5-1 and TRBJ2-3; TRBD2 aligns across 13 bases. Trimming cost V 4 bases and J 5 bases; bases outside gene matches: 7. The CDR3 is 16 residues long. Germline CDR1 SGHRS, CDR2 YFSETQ. For the CDR3, the DNA is TGCGCCAGCAGCGGTGGACTAGCGGGGGCCGGAGATACGCAGTATTTT. Translated: CASSGGLAGAGDTQYF.

V is TRBV12-3 or TRBV12-4 and J is TRBJ1-6, with 7 bases lining up with TRBD1. V trimming: 6 bases; J trimming: 0 bases; junction bases outside the gene matches: 8. The CDR3 consists of 17 residues. This chain's CDR3 is CASSLDRRSSYNSPLHF. CDR3 bases: TGTGCCAGCAGCCTGGACAGGAGGAGCTCCTATAATTCACCCCTCCACTTT.

The rearrangement uses TRBV18 and TRBJ1-1; D gene uncertain. The germline CDR1 and CDR2 sequences are KGHSH and LQKENI. The CDR3 has 14 amino acids. Trimming took off 2 bases at V and 1 base at J, with 8 bases between the two ends. Written as DNA, the CDR3 is TGTGCCAGCTCACCATCGGCAGGGAACACTGAAGCTTTCTTT. This codes for CASSPSAGNTEAFF.

This clonotype was picked up a small number of times. At one of its ends the junction is not consistent with the germline gene, which may arise from a read error. The gene calls are TRBV7-2 and TRBJ2-5; a weak D match, TRBD2 (6 bases). Germline loops: CDR1 SGHTA, CDR2 FQGNSA. This CDR3 has 13 amino acids. The CDR3 DNA reads as TGTGCCAGCAGCTTCAGCCCAGGGTGGACGGGAGACTTC. Its translation is CASSFSPGWTGDF.

This clonotype was seen repeatedly, ten times or more. The chain combines TRBV7-9 with TRBJ2-3; D might be TRBD2 (9 bases). Germline assignment: CDR1 SEHNR and CDR2 FQNEAQ (reference sequence). Trimming stripped 6 bases from V and 6 bases from J, with 22 bases between. The CDR3 spans 16 residues. Here the CDR3 reads CASSRQGRGGLDTQYF. The CDR3 DNA sequence: TGTGCCAGCAGTCGACAGGGGCGGGGGGGCCTTGATACGCAGTATTTT.

J is TRBJ2-1 and V is TRBV5-1; D not certain. The CDR3 has 13 amino acids. Trimming pared 0 bases from V and 5 bases from J, leaving 6 bases between. Germline CDR1 is SGHRS and CDR2 is YFSETQ. CDR3: CASSLEVHNEQFF. The CDR3 coding sequence is TGCGCCAGCAGCTTGGAGGTTCACAATGAGCAGTTCTTC.

Only a few counts were recorded for this clonotype. The chain recombines TRBV5-4 with TRBJ2-5, with unresolved D. This CDR3 is built from 14 residues. V lost 5 bases and J lost 4, with 15 bases in between. The germline gives CDR1 SGHNT, CDR2 YYREEE (reference sequence). The CDR3 DNA sequence: TGTGCCAGCAGTTCGCAGGATACTGGAGAGACCCAGTACTTC. Its translation is CASSSQDTGETQYF.

The V call is TRBV25-1, the J call TRBJ1-2; D unclear. Germline V gene lookup returns CDR1 MGHDK and CDR2 SYGVNS. The V end lost 8 bases, the J end lost 11 bases, and 18 bases lay between the germline ends. The CDR3 runs to 12 residues. The CDR3 sequence: CASHRAGFGYTF. The CDR3 bases are TGTGCCAGCCATAGGGCCGGGTTCGGGTACACCTTC.

J is TRBJ1-1 and V is TRBV5-1; 8 bases align to TRBD1. The CDR3 contains 15 residues. Germline CDR1 SGHRS, CDR2 YFSETQ. Unmatched junction bases numbered 9, after V lost 5 bases and J lost 3 bases. Here the CDR3 reads CASRIAGGAYTEAFF. CDR3 coding DNA: TGCGCCAGCAGGATCGCAGGGGGCGCGTACACTGAAGCTTTCTTT.

This clonotype has ten or more counts. The chain has TRBV12-3 or TRBV12-4 and TRBJ2-3; possibly TRBD2 for D (6 bases). V lost 5 bases and J lost 3, with 12 bases in between. The CDR3 has 14 amino acids. For the CDR3, the DNA is TGTGCCAGCAGTCTCCCCGGGGGAACAGATACGCAGTATTTT. Its translation: CASSLPGGTDTQYF.